Below, 11 T cell receptor beta chains from the same sample are listed, as sequenced in a study of blood T cell repertoires in COVID-19. TCRdb's table, derived via immunoSEQ multiplex PCR, lists solely in-frame clones and lacks some. Of 100,000 to 120,000 clones in the sample, 85% to 90% were seen once. What was sequenced was peripheral blood. All receptors come from a man aged 50-59 years with acute or convalescent COVID-19.

CDR3 residues: CASSLGTGKSAFF. In DNA, the CDR3 is TGTGCCAGCAGTTTAGGGACAGGGAAGAGTGCTTTCTTT. The V and J genes are TRBV12-3 or TRBV12-4 and TRBJ1-1; 8 bases match TRBD1. The V gene end was trimmed by 1 base and the J gene end by 11 bases; junction bases not matched to a gene: 6. This CDR3 has 13 residues.

V usage is TRBV27 and J usage is TRBJ2-2, with 8 nucleotides matching TRBD2. After removal of 6 bases from V and 7 bases from J, the junction contained 10 bases not matched to a gene. The CDR3 covers 15 residues. Germline V gives CDR1 MNHEY, CDR2 SMNVEV (reference sequence). The DNA of the CDR3 is TGTGCCAGCAGAGAACCCGGGACTAGGGTCGGGGAGCTGTTTTTT. Translating gives CASREPGTRVGELFF.

The chain links TRBV11-3 to TRBJ2-7, with TRBD1 as a possible D gene (6 bases). V was pared by 1 base and J by 3 bases, with 13 bases between. There are 15 residues in the CDR3. Germline V CDR1 and CDR2: SGHNT, YENEEA. The CDR3 protein is CASSLGQEPYYEQYF. The CDR3 DNA is TGTGCCAGCAGCTTAGGACAGGAACCCTACTACGAGCAGTACTTC.

The rearrangement links TRBV5-1 to TRBJ2-2, with a weak D call TRBD2 (7 bases). Germline lookup yields CDR1 SGHRS and CDR2 YFSETQ. V shed 0 bases and J shed 2 bases, with 14 bases lying between them. The CDR3 runs 17 residues. In DNA, the CDR3 is TGCGCCAGCAGCTTGGGGGGGCTAGCGGCCAACACCGGGGAGCTGTTTTTT. Protein product: CASSLGGLAANTGELFF.

V usage is TRBV9 and J usage is TRBJ2-3; maybe TRBD1 (5 bases). Germline V gene data show CDR1 as SGDLS and CDR2 as YYNGEE. Trimming pared 0 bases from V and 2 bases from J, leaving 7 bases between. This CDR3 has 14 residues. The CDR3 nucleotides read TGTGCCAGCAGCGTAGCAGGGTACACAGATACGCAGTATTTT. Translation gives CASSVAGYTDTQYF.

This rearrangement joins TRBV19 to TRBJ1-1, with a possible D match to TRBD1 (6 bases). Germline CDR1 LNHDA, CDR2 SQIVND (reference sequence). V was shortened by 1 base and J by 4 bases, with 7 bases between the two germline ends. This CDR3 has 13 residues. The CDR3 sequence: CASSIGGGTEAFF. The DNA of the CDR3 is TGTGCCAGTAGTATAGGAGGGGGCACTGAAGCTTTCTTT.

This clone was seen ten or more times. The chain uses TRBV30 and TRBJ1-1; tentative D call: TRBD1 (5 bases). Trimming took off 3 bases at V and 4 bases at J, with 15 bases between the two ends. The V gene's germline CDR1 is GTSNPN and CDR2 SVGIG (reference sequence). The CDR3 contains 14 residues. The CDR3 loop is CAWSLSAQGTEAFF. The CDR3 DNA follows: TGTGCCTGGAGCCTATCGGCCCAGGGCACTGAAGCTTTCTTT.

The chain recombines TRBV5-1 with TRBJ2-5, with 9 bases aligning to TRBD2. With 0 bases clipped from V and 5 bases from J, the junction kept 8 bases outside the gene matches. Looked up from germline, CDR1 is SGHRS and CDR2 is YFSETQ. The CDR3 runs 16 residues. This chain's CDR3 is CASSLVGGRAGETQYF. The CDR3 DNA is TGCGCCAGCAGCTTGGTTGGCGGGAGGGCCGGGGAGACCCAGTACTTC.

The chain recombines TRBV11-2 with TRBJ1-3, with 9 bases identical to TRBD1. This CDR3 comprises 15 residues. With 1 base clipped from V and 3 bases from J, the junction kept 1 base outside the gene matches. In germline, CDR1 is SGHAT, CDR2 FQNNGV. CDR3: CASSLGGQGGNTIYF. In DNA, the CDR3 is TGTGCCAGCAGCTTAGGGGGACAGGGTGGAAACACCATATATTTT.

The V and J genes are TRBV10-2 and TRBJ2-2; the D gene is possibly TRBD1 (6 bases). Trimming shortened V by 7 bases and J by 2 bases, and 17 bases separated the two germline ends. CDR3 length: 16 residues. Germline V CDR1 and CDR2: WSHSY, SAAADI. This CDR3 reads CASIRVGQSNTGELFF. The DNA for the CDR3 is TGCGCCAGCATAAGAGTAGGACAGTCAAACACCGGGGAGCTGTTTTTT.

V gene TRBV7-9 combines with J gene TRBJ2-3; tentatively, D is TRBD1 (5 bases). CDR1 and CDR2 from the germline V gene are SEHNR and FQNEAQ (reference sequence). Trimming cost V 2 bases and J 2 bases, with 14 bases left between them. The CDR3 extends over 16 amino acids. CDR3 loop: CASSLSPRAATDTQYF. CDR3 sequence (DNA): TGTGCCAGCAGCTTATCTCCCAGGGCCGCCACAGATACGCAGTATTTT.